There are many counts of the clone carrying this T cell receptor (beta chain). As yet, its antigen is unknown. The germline V and J ends were trimmed by 3 bases and 1 base, with 12 bases remaining between them. The CDR3 length is 15 residues. The germline CDR1 and CDR2 sequences are LNHNV and YYDKDF (reference sequence). Constant-region reverse primers amplified full-length variable regions, followed by semi-nested Nested Universal Primer A PCR. Using its own MiXCR run on the 5' RACE reads, TCRdb lists one record per CDR3 protein. The sample comprises over 45,000 distinct CDR3 sequences, around 24% of which are singletons, and 2% to 2.5% rests with the top ten. Notes on the study in general: Tumor Tregs overlapped most with tumor, then blood, naive CD4+ cells. In terms of TCR gene usage, tumor memory CD4+ T cells clustered together with blood and lymph node memory CD4+ cells, as well as with lymph node naive CD4+ cells.

Treg sorting used a CD4+CD25+CD127-/low gate. This TCR was sampled from a female donor with breast cancer. Sequencing was performed on tumor-infiltrating Tregs sorted from the breast tumor. The chain couples TRBV15 to TRBJ1-1, with D uncertain. CDR3 in amino acids: CATSSARDPNTEAFF. CDR3 nucleotides: TGTGCCACCAGCAGCGCCCGGGATCCGAACACTGAAGCTTTCTTT.